These 22 T cell receptor beta chains were all obtained from the same sample, sequenced in a study of T cells in localized non-small cell lung cancer (dated by TCRdb to about 2020). The library relied on the immunoSEQ multiplex PCR assay. Here the immuneACCESS table is served through TCRdb, limited to in-frame sequences with V and J called. Missing clones are a known gap in these copies; in checked studies unresolved V genes cover under half, and the rest lacks a known reason. This sample holds fewer than 35,000 clones; approximately 84% were observed only once. The top ten constitute approximately 3.8% of the sample. The material sequenced was peripheral blood, taken before any cancer treatment. Every receptor here comes from a male donor older than 55 with stage III lung adenocarcinoma.

The V call is TRBV5-4, the J call TRBJ1-6; no firm D call. The CDR3 length is 14 residues. Trimming took 0 bases from V and 7 from J, leaving 8 bases between them. Germline CDR1 and CDR2: SGHNT and YYREEE (reference sequence). The CDR3: CASSLAAENSPLHF. CDR3 nucleotide sequence: TGTGCCAGCAGCTTGGCGGCAGAAAATTCACCCCTCCACTTT. Variable domain in full (rest from reference TRBV5-4 and TRBJ1-6): ETGVTQSPTHLIKTRGQQVTLRCSSQSGHNTVSWYQQALGQGPQFIFQYYREEENGRGNFPPRFSGLQFPNYSSELNVNALELDDSALYLCASSLAAENSPLHFGNGTRLTVT.

This rearrangement joins TRBV5-6 to TRBJ2-5; D is ambiguous. Trimming cost V 0 bases and J 5 bases, with 2 bases left between them. The germline CDR1 and CDR2 sequences are SGHDT and YYEEEE. The CDR3 sequence is 11 residues long. CDR3 bases: TGTGCCAGCAGCTTGGTGGAGACCCAGTACTTC. This codes for CASSLVETQYF.

The chain carries TRBV5-5 and TRBJ1-2; D gene uncertain. Trimming took 1 base from V and 0 from J, leaving 10 bases between them. The CDR3 sequence is 15 residues long. Per the germline V gene, CDR1 is SGHKS and CDR2 is YYEKEE (reference sequence). CDR3 nucleotide sequence: TGTGCCAGCAGCTTGTCTTCCGGGACTAACTATGGCTACACCTTC. Amino acids: CASSLSSGTNYGYTF.

V gene TRBV10-2 combines with J gene TRBJ1-4; maybe TRBD1 (6 bases). V was clipped by 7 bases and J by 0 bases, with 9 bases between them. The germline V gene has CDR1 WSHSY and CDR2 SAAADI. The CDR3 contains 14 residues. CDR3 in amino acids: CASKTGTTNEKLFF. As DNA, the CDR3 is TGCGCCAGCAAAACAGGGACAACTAATGAAAAACTGTTTTTT.

V usage is TRBV5-1 and J usage is TRBJ2-1; 8 bases agree with TRBD1. CDR1 is SGHRS and CDR2 is YFSETQ in the germline V gene. V shed 4 bases and J 4 bases; nucleotides not matched to a gene: 10. The CDR3 is made up of 16 amino acids. The CDR3 reads CASSTTGTGVYNEQFF. In DNA form, the CDR3 reads TGCGCCAGCAGCACAACCGGGACAGGAGTTTACAATGAGCAGTTCTTC. The whole variable domain, filled in from reference TRBV5-1 and TRBJ2-1, reads KAGVTQTPRYLIKTRGQQVTLSCSPISGHRSVSWYQQTPGQGLQFLFEYFSETQRNKGNFPGRFSGRQFSNSRSEMNVSTLELGDSALYLCASSTTGTGVYNEQFFGPGTRLTVL.

The genes are TRBV6-6 and TRBJ2-2; D tentatively fits TRBD1 or TRBD2 (6 bases each). Trimming shortened V by 4 bases and J by 3 bases, and 12 bases separated the two germline ends. The CDR3 is 15 amino acids. The germline gives CDR1 MNHNY, CDR2 SVGAGI (reference sequence). CDR3 in amino acids: CASSSTGADTGELFF. For the CDR3, the DNA is TGTGCCAGCAGTTCAACGGGGGCGGACACCGGGGAGCTGTTTTTT.

CDR3 nucleotide sequence: TGTGCCTGGAGGTGGGGGCCCAACACAGATACGCAGTATTTT. The encoded protein is CAWRWGPNTDTQYF. The chain joins TRBV30 to TRBJ2-3; D might be TRBD1 (6 bases). The germline V and J ends were trimmed by 3 bases and 2 bases, with 12 bases remaining between them. Germline CDR1 is GTSNPN and CDR2 is SVGIG (reference sequence). This CDR3 region has 14 residues.

The chain uses TRBV11-2 and TRBJ2-1; TRBD2 agrees at 9 bases. V lost 2 bases to trimming and J lost 6 bases; unmatched junction nucleotides: 5. CDR3 length: 15 residues. Germline V lookup: CDR1 SGHAT, CDR2 FQNNGV. The CDR3: CASSLNSGSSNEQFF. The CDR3 DNA reads TGTGCCAGCAGCTTAAATAGCGGGAGTAGCAATGAGCAGTTCTTC. Variable domain in full (rest from reference TRBV11-2 and TRBJ2-1): EAGVAQSPRYKIIEKRQSVAFWCNPISGHATLYWYQQILGQGPKLLIQFQNNGVVDDSQLPKDRFSAERLKGVDSTLKIQPAKLEDSAVYLCASSLNSGSSNEQFFGPGTRLTVL.

The chain has TRBV6-5 and TRBJ2-1; 7 bases are shared with TRBD2. The V gene end was trimmed by 7 bases and the J gene end by 9 bases; junction bases not matched to a gene: 15. This CDR3 spans 15 amino acids. Germline V gene sequence: CDR1 MNHEY, CDR2 SVGAGI. The CDR3 sequence is CASTSGSGGRAEQFF. CDR3 DNA: TGTGCCAGCACCTCCGGATCGGGGGGAAGGGCTGAGCAGTTCTTC.

This rearrangement joins TRBV2 to TRBJ2-1; 9 bases map to TRBD1. The length of the CDR3 is 16 residues. After removal of 4 bases from V and 4 bases from J, the junction contained 8 bases not matched to a gene. Germline V gene sequence: CDR1 SNHLY, CDR2 FYNNEI. In nucleotides, the CDR3 is TGTGCCAGCAGTGCGACAGGGGGGTTTGGATACAATGAGCAGTTCTTC. Amino acids: CASSATGGFGYNEQFF.

The rearrangement links TRBV5-5 to TRBJ2-5; TRBD1 agrees at 7 bases. CDR3 length equals 15 residues. V shed 3 bases, J shed 5 bases, and the junction held 10 bases outside the gene matches. Germline CDR1 is SGHKS and CDR2 is YYEKEE (reference sequence). The CDR3 DNA is TGTGCCAGCAGCTATACGACAGGGTCTCAGGAGACCCAGTACTTC. The encoded protein is CASSYTTGSQETQYF.

This chain joins TRBV28 and TRBJ2-1; D gene unclear. Trimming left V 6 bases short and J 7 bases short, with 7 bases between. From germline, CDR1 is MDHEN and CDR2 SYDVKM. This CDR3 region has 11 residues. CDR3 bases: TGTGCCAGCAGCCTCTATAATGAGCAGTTCTTC. The encoded protein is CASSLYNEQFF.

V usage is TRBV19 and J usage is TRBJ1-5, with TRBD1 matching over 8 bases. The CDR3 contains 15 residues. The ends lost 7 bases at V and 3 bases at J; junction bases unmatched: 8. Germline V CDR1 and CDR2: LNHDA, SQIVND (reference sequence). CDR3 residues: CASISGQGTNQPQHF. The CDR3 DNA follows: TGTGCCAGTATATCAGGACAGGGAACCAATCAGCCCCAGCATTTT. Full variable domain (missing parts from reference TRBV19 and TRBJ1-5): DGGITQSPKYLFRKEGQNVTLSCEQNLNHDAMYWYRQDPGQGLRLIYYSQIVNDFQKGDIAEGYSVSREKKESFPLTVTSAQKNPTAFYLCASISGQGTNQPQHFGDGTRLSIL.

The V and J genes are TRBV9 and TRBJ2-3; tentatively, D is TRBD1 (6 bases). The CDR3 has 13 residues. With 3 bases removed from V and 3 bases from J, the gap between germline ends came to 8 bases. Germline V gene sequence: CDR1 SGDLS, CDR2 YYNGEE. This chain's CDR3 is CASSDTGTDTQYF. The CDR3 bases are TGTGCCAGCAGCGATACAGGGACAGATACGCAGTATTTT.

The chain links TRBV11-2 to TRBJ1-5; 9 nucleotides agree with TRBD1. CDR1 is SGHAT, CDR2 FQNNGV, per germline. The trim removed 5 bases at V and 6 bases at J, leaving 8 bases unmatched. The CDR3 has 15 amino acids. In DNA, the CDR3 is TGTGCCAGCAGCCCGGGACAGGGAGGTGGTCAGCCCCAGCATTTT. This gives the protein CASSPGQGGGQPQHF. The full variable domain, rest sourced from reference TRBV11-2 and TRBJ1-5, is EAGVAQSPRYKIIEKRQSVAFWCNPISGHATLYWYQQILGQGPKLLIQFQNNGVVDDSQLPKDRFSAERLKGVDSTLKIQPAKLEDSAVYLCASSPGQGGGQPQHFGDGTRLSIL.

The CDR3 reads CASSVDLRRGKDTQYF. In DNA form, the CDR3 reads TGTGCCAGCAGCGTAGACCTGCGGCGGGGTAAAGATACGCAGTATTTT. The chain combines TRBV9 with TRBJ2-3; maybe TRBD2 (6 bases). This CDR3 has 16 amino acids. Between the trimmed V and J ends, which lost 0 bases and 5 bases, there was a span of 16 bases. The germline V gene has CDR1 SGDLS and CDR2 YYNGEE.

The DNA of the CDR3 is TGTGCCAGCAGCCCTGAGGGGCAGGGGGCTTTCGCCGGGGAGCTGTTTTTT. Translation: CASSPEGQGAFAGELFF. The chain recombines TRBV4-2 with TRBJ2-2, with 8 bases that match TRBD1. Germline loops: CDR1 LGHNA, CDR2 YNFKEQ. V trimming: 4 bases; J trimming: 6 bases; junction bases outside the gene matches: 13. The CDR3 covers 17 residues.

The DNA of the CDR3 is TGTGCCAGCAGCTTGGCGGGGGGCGCTGGAAACACCATATATTTT. Its translation is CASSLAGGAGNTIYF. This sequence joins TRBV5-4 and TRBJ1-3; D perhaps matches TRBD1 (6 bases). Germline V gene lookup returns CDR1 SGHNT and CDR2 YYREEE (reference sequence). The CDR3 runs to 15 residues. The germline V and J ends were trimmed by 0 bases and 2 bases, with 9 bases remaining between them.

The chain employs TRBV29-1 and TRBJ1-1, with D tentatively TRBD1 (5 bases). V was clipped by 6 bases and J by 6 bases, with 17 bases between them. This CDR3 contains 13 residues. Germline V gene lookup returns CDR1 SQVTM and CDR2 ANQGSEA. Here the CDR3 DNA reads TGCAGCGTCGGGGGGAGGCTTAGGGCTGAAGCTTTCTTT. Translated: CSVGGRLRAEAFF.

The rearrangement links TRBV5-4 to TRBJ2-2; D is undetermined. V lost 1 base to trimming and J lost 3 bases, with 10 bases between them. CDR1 SGHNT and CDR2 YYREEE come from the germline V gene (reference sequence). This CDR3 has 15 residues. The CDR3 reads CASSLTVGDTGELFF. The DNA of the CDR3 is TGTGCCAGCAGCTTGACGGTTGGAGACACCGGGGAGCTGTTTTTT.

The chain combines TRBV6-6 with TRBJ2-7, with a tentative D call TRBD2 (6 bases). This CDR3 is 15 amino acids long. Per the germline V gene, CDR1 is MNHNY and CDR2 is SVGAGI (reference sequence). Trimming took off 0 bases at V and 3 bases at J, with 12 bases between the two ends. This CDR3 reads CASSYSTSRNYEQYF. The CDR3 DNA is TGTGCCAGCAGTTACTCCACTAGCAGGAACTACGAGCAGTACTTC.

This clone showed up just a few times. This rearrangement joins TRBV2 to TRBJ1-2; D unclear. V shed 2 bases and J shed 4 bases, with 14 bases lying between them. Germline loops: CDR1 SNHLY, CDR2 FYNNEI. The CDR3 covers 15 residues. Here the CDR3 DNA reads TGTGCCAGCAGTGAACCGAAGGGCGCAGGCTATGGCTACACCTTC. This translates into CASSEPKGAGYGYTF.